This T cell receptor beta chain derives from a study of beta chain features in type 1 diabetes. General study points: Moderate but significant shortening of TCRB CDR3s was recorded in all four CD4+ subsets from Type 1 diabetes patients.

The study reverse transcribed the entire isolated RNA, so it sequenced expressed TCRB transcripts. The method was immunoSEQ multiplex PCR; TCRdb's version includes in-frame clones alone and lacks a portion of them. The table shows some 640,000 clones, with over 13% occurring only once. V was cut by 6 bases and J by 2 bases, with 16 bases left in between. The germline V gene has CDR1 SNHLY and CDR2 FYNNEI. The CDR3 has 15 residues. This clone turned up a few times. Its antigen is unknown. The receptor was derived from a man in his late teens or twenties with type 1 diabetes. Sequenced sample: naive CD4+ T cells from blood. The chain uses TRBV2 and TRBJ1-2; no definite D call. CDR3 residues: CASSAHPGVNYGYTF. The DNA for the CDR3 is TGTGCCAGCAGCGCCCATCCCGGGGTCAACTATGGCTACACCTTC.